The present entry profiles one TCR beta chain with its context. Its antigen is not identified. Sequencing followed a ViraFEST assay step that expanded antigen-specific CD4+ T cells with viral peptide pools. Isolating CD4+ T cells followed 9 to 11 days of culture. None of these healthy vaccinees had been infected with SARS-CoV-2 before vaccination. Days 3 and 7 were when half the medium was replaced with IL-2 medium. This sample was included in a study of vaccination effects on CD4 cells after COVID-19. Findings and limits, study-wide: Cross-reactivity with common cold coronaviruses was shown by only 1 of 255 vaccine-induced clones in healthy vaccinees.

Germline V gene data show CDR1 as GTSNPN and CDR2 as SVGIG (reference sequence). The CDR3 runs 13 residues. Trimming left V 4 bases short and J 5 bases short, with 11 bases between. Sequencing was performed with immunoSEQ multiplex PCR; in TCRdb, only in-frame clones are kept and a portion is missing. The top ten clones hold 10% to 13% of a sample with approximately 76,000 clones, around 81% of them seen once. J is TRBJ2-2 and V is TRBV30; D is possibly TRBD2 (7 bases). The sequencing used CD4+ T cells from PBMCs cultured with SARS-CoV-2 spike peptides, collected before COVID-19 vaccination. This sequence originates from a human donor who received a COVID-19 vaccine. This chain's CDR3 is CAWIRGGTGELFF. CDR3 nucleotide sequence: TGTGCCTGGATTAGGGGGGGGACCGGGGAGCTGTTTTTT. Complete variable domain (other parts from reference TRBV30 and TRBJ2-2): SQTIHQWPATLVQPVGSPLSLECTVEGTSNPNLYWYRQAAGRGLQLLFYSVGIGQISSEVPQNLSASRPQDRQFILSSKKLLLSDSGFYLCAWIRGGTGELFFGEGSRLTVL.